Reported below is one TCR beta chain. The antigen is unknown. The source of the sample is a study of cytomegalovirus exposure and HLA in healthy donors. Germline V gene sequence: CDR1 MNHEY, CDR2 SMNVEV (reference sequence). CDR3 length equals 11 residues. Deletions cut 6 bases from V and 4 bases from J, with 7 bases between. PCR employed 60 Vbeta and 13 Jbeta primers. Sequencing was performed with immunoSEQ multiplex PCR; in TCRdb, only in-frame clones are kept and a portion is missing. Of some 50,000 clones in the sample, approximately 67% were seen once. Study observations and caveats: In an earlier analysis, most TCR beta V segments were productive about 87% or about 30% of the time.

The V call is TRBV27, the J call TRBJ2-7; tentative D call: TRBD2 (6 bases). Sequencing input: PBMCs. The sequence derives from a man aged 25 to 45 in good health and CMV-seronegative. The CDR3 nucleotides read TGTGCCAGCAGGGGGGGTTACGAGCAGTACTTC. It specifies CASRGGYEQYF.